This TCR beta chain was documented in a study of cytomegalovirus exposure and HLA in healthy donors. General observations from the study: A later analysis reportedly identified an Asian-associated ancestry cluster as carrying fewer N-insertions than the roughly 670-donor mean. There were under 200 TCR beta chains listed as cytomegalovirus-associated.

Germline lookup yields CDR1 SGHTA and CDR2 FQGNSA. CDR3 size: 15 residues. The V end was cut by 1 base, the J end by 7 bases, with 11 bases between. A note on this clone: Antigen specificity is unknown.

The PCR had 60 Vbeta and 13 Jbeta primers. Produced via immunoSEQ multiplex PCR; TCRdb's table is partial and in-frame only. Of 100,000 or so clones listed, approximately 82% are singletons. Sequenced input: PBMCs. The rearrangement joins TRBV7-2 to TRBJ1-6, with a weak D call TRBD1 (6 bases). The TCR was taken from a man aged 35 to 55 in good health and CMV-seropositive. CDR3 DNA sequence: TGTGCCAGCAGCTTAGTTAGGACAGCCAATTCACCCCTCCACTTT. Its translation: CASSLVRTANSPLHF.